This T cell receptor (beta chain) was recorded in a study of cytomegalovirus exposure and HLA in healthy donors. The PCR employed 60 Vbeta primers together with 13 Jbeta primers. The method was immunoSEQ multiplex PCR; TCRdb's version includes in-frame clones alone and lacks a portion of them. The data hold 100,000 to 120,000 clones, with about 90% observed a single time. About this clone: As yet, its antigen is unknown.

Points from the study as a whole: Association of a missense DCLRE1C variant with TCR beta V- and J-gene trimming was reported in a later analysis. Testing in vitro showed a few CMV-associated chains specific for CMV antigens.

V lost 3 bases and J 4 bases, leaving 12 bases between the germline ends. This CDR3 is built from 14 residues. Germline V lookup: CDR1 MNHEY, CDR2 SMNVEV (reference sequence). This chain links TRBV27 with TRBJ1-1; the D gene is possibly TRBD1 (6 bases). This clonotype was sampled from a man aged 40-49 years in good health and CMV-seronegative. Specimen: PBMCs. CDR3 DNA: TGTGCCAGCAGTTTCCGATCACAGGGCACTGAAGCTTTCTTT. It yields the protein CASSFRSQGTEAFF.